This note documents a single T cell receptor beta chain sequence. The data were obtained in a study of blood T cell repertoires in COVID-19. About the research overall: The origin of the acute and convalescent COVID-19 samples was the United States, Italy and Spain. PBMCs, B-cell-depleted T cells, or T cells were the source of the cDNA or gDNA that made up the material.

Study processing details: Reference gene primer amplification gave nucleated cell count estimates. Only in-frame clones appear in the TCRdb table, and some are missing; sequencing was by immunoSEQ multiplex PCR. The V and J calls and clone size are taken from that table; D and trimming were inferred from the DNA. The repertoire consists of over 150,000 clones, with over 60% occurring once and the leading ten covering about 28%. The CDR3 has 12 amino acids. The V gene's germline CDR1 is GTSNPN and CDR2 SVGIG (reference sequence). Trimming removed 4 bases from V and 0 bases from J, with 6 bases in between.

The sample comprised peripheral blood. The TCR was taken from a woman aged 70 to 79 with acute or convalescent COVID-19. V is TRBV30 and J is TRBJ1-2; no clear D. CDR3 DNA sequence: TGTGCCTGGACCAGTTCTAACTATGGCTACACCTTC. This sequence encodes CAWTSSNYGYTF. Supplemented by reference TRBV30 and TRBJ1-2, the full variable domain reads SQTIHQWPATLVQPVGSPLSLECTVEGTSNPNLYWYRQAAGRGLQLLFYSVGIGQISSEVPQNLSASRPQDRQFILSSKKLLLSDSGFYLCAWTSSNYGYTFGSGTRLTVV.